This T cell receptor (beta chain) derives from a study of cytomegalovirus exposure and HLA in healthy donors. PCR employed 60 Vbeta and 13 Jbeta primers. Data came from immunoSEQ multiplex PCR; TCRdb stores just in-frame clones and leaves some out. The data contain under 150,000 clones, approximately 85% of them seen just once; the ten biggest clones take up 11%. Nominally healthy donors were sampled, though unrecorded immune exposures were likely. The germline V gene has CDR1 MDHEN and CDR2 SYDVKM. The CDR3 extends over 14 amino acids. The V and J ends lost 6 bases and 12 bases, in that order; junction bases with no gene match: 14.

The receptor was isolated from a male donor in good health and CMV-seropositive. This sequence joins TRBV28 and TRBJ2-7; 10 bases agree with TRBD2. Sequencing used PBMCs. CDR3 coding DNA: TGTGCCAGCAGCCTTCTAGCGGGAGCGGCGTACCCGTACTTC. It yields the protein CASSLLAGAAYPYF.